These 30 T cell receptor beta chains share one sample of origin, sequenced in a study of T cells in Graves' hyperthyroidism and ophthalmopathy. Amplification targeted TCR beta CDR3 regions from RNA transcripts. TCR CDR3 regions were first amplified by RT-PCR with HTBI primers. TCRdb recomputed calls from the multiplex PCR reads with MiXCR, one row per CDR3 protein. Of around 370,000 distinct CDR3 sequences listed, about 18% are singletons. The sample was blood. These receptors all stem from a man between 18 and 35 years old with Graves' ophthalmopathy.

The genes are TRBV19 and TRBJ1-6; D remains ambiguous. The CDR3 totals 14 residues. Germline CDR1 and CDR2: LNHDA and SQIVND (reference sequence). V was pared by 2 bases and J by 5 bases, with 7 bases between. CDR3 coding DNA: TGTGCCAGTAGTATAACGGGAGATAATTCACCCCTCCACTTT. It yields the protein CASSITGDNSPLHF.

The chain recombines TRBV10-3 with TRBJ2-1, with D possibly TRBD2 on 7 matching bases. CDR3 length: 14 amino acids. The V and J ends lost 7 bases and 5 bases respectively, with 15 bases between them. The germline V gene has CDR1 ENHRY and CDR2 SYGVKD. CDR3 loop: CAIMEGGPNNEQFF. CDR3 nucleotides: TGTGCCATCATGGAGGGGGGGCCTAACAATGAGCAGTTCTTC.

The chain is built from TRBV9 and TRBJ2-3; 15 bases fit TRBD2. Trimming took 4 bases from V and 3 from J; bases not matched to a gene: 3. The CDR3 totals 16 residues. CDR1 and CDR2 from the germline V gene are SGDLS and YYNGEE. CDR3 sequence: CASSSGTSGGTDTQYF. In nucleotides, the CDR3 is TGTGCCAGCAGCTCGGGGACTAGCGGGGGGACAGATACGCAGTATTTT.

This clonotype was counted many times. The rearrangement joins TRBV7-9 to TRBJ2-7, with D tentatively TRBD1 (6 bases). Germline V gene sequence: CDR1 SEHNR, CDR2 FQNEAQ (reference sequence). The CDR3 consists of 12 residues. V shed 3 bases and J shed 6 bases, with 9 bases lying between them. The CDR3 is CASSLSGAEQYF. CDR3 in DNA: TGTGCCAGCAGCTTGTCAGGGGCCGAGCAGTACTTC.

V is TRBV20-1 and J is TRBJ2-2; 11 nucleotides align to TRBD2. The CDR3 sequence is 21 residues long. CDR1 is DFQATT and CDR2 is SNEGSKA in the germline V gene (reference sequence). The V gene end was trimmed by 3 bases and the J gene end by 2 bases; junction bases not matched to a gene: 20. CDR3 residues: CSARDSSSGGAWRSNTGELFF. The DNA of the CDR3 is TGCAGTGCTAGGGATTCGAGTAGCGGGGGGGCCTGGCGGAGCAACACCGGGGAGCTGTTTTTT.

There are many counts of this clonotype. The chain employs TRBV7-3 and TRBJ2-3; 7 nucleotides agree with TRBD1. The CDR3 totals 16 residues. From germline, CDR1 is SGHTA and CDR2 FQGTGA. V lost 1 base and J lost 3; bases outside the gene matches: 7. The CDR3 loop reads CASSLIGDRETDTQYF. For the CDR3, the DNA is TGTGCCAGCAGCTTAATAGGTGACAGGGAAACAGATACGCAGTATTTT.

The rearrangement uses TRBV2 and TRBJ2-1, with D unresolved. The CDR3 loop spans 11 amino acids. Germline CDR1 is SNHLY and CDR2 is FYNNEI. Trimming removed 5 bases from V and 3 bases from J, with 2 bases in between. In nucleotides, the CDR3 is TGTGCCAGCAGTAACTACAATGAGCAGTTCTTC. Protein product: CASSNYNEQFF.

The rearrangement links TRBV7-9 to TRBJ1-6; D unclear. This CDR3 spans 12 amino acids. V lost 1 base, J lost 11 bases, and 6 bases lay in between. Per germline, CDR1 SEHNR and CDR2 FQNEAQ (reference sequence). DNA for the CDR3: TGTGCCAGCAGCTTAGGACCAGCACCCCTCCACTTT. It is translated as CASSLGPAPLHF.

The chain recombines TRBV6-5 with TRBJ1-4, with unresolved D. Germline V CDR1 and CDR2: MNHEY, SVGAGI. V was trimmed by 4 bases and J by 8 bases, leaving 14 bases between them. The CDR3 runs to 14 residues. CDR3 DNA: TGTGCCAGCAGTTCCCGAGAAGGTTGGGAAAAACTGTTTTTT. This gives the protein CASSSREGWEKLFF.

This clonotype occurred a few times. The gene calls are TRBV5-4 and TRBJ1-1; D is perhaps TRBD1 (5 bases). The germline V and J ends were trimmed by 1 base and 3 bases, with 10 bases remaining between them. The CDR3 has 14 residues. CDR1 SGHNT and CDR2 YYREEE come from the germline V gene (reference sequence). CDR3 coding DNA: TGTGCCAGCAGCTTGAGAGGGGCCCACACTGAAGCTTTCTTT. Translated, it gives CASSLRGAHTEAFF.

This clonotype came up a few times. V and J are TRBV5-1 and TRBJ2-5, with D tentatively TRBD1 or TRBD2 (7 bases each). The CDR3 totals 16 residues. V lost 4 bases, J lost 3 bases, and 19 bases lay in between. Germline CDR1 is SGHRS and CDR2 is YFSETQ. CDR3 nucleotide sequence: TGCGCCAGCAGCCAGGGGGGGTCAGGGAAAGAAGAGACCCAGTACTTC. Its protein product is CASSQGGSGKEETQYF.

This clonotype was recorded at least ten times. DNA of the CDR3: TGTGCCAGCAGCCAAGATCCTCGGGGGGCCTACAATGAGCAGTTCTTC. It encodes CASSQDPRGAYNEQFF. The V and J genes are TRBV3-1 and TRBJ2-1; TRBD2 matches 7 bases. This CDR3 contains 16 residues. The V and J ends lost 0 bases and 2 bases, in that order; junction bases with no gene match: 4. Germline V gene data show CDR1 as LGHDT and CDR2 as YNNKEL (reference sequence).

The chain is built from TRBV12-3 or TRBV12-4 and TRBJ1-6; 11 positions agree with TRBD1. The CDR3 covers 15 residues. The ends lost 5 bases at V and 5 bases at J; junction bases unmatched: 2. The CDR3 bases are TGTGCCAGCAGTCGGACAGGGGGCAATAATTCACCCCTCCACTTT. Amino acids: CASSRTGGNNSPLHF.

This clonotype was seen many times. CDR3 sequence reads: CASSLKGYEQYF. As DNA, the CDR3 is TGTGCCAGCAGCTTAAAGGGCTACGAGCAGTACTTC. The genes are TRBV13 and TRBJ2-7; the D is unclear. Germline lookup yields CDR1 PRHDT and CDR2 FYEKMQ (reference sequence). This CDR3 contains 12 residues. Deletions cut 2 bases from V and 3 bases from J, with 5 bases between.

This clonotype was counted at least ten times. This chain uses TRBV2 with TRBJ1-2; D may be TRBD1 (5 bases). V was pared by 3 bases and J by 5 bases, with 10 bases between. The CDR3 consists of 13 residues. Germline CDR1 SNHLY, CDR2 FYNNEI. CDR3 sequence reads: CASSERQRYGYTF. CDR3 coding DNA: TGTGCCAGCAGTGAGCGACAGAGATATGGCTACACCTTC.

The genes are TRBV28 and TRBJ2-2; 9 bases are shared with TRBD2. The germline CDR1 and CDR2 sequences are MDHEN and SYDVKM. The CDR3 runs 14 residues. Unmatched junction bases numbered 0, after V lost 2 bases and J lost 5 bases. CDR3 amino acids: CASSLLAGTGELFF. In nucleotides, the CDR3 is TGTGCCAGCAGTTTACTAGCGGGAACCGGGGAGCTGTTTTTT.

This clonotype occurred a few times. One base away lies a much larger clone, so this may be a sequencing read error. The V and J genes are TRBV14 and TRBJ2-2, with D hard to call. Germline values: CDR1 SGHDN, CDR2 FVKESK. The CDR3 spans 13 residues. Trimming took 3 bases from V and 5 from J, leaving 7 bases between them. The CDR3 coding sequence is TGTGCCAGCAGCCATCTAGGGACCGGGGAGCTGTTTTTT. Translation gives CASSHLGTGELFF.

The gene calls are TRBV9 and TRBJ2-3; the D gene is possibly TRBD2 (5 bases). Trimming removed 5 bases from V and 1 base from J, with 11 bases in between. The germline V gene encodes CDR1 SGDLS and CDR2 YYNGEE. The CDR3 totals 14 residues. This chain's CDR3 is CASSHWGGTDTQYF. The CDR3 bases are TGTGCCAGCAGTCATTGGGGAGGCACAGATACGCAGTATTTT.

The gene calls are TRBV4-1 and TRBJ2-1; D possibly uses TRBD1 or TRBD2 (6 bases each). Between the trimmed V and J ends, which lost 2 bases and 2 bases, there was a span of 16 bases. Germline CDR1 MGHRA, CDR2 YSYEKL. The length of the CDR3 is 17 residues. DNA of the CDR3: TGCGCCAGCAGCCAATTCACACGGGGGCAACCCTACAATGAGCAGTTCTTC. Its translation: CASSQFTRGQPYNEQFF.

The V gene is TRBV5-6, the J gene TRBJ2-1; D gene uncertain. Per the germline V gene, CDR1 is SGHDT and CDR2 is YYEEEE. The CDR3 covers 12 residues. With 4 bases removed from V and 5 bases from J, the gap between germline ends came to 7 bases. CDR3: CASSGRHNEQFF. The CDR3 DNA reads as TGTGCCAGCAGCGGCAGACACAATGAGCAGTTCTTC.

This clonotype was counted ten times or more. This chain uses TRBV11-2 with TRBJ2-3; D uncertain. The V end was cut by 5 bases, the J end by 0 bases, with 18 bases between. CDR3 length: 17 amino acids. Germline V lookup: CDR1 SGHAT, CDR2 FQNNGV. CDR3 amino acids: CASSLYSDGYSTDTQYF. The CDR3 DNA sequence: TGTGCCAGCAGCCTCTACTCGGACGGGTATAGCACAGATACGCAGTATTTT.

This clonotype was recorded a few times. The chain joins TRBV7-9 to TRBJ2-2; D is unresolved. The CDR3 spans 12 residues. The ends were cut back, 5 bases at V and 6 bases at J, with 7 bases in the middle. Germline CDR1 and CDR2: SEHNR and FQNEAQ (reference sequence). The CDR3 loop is CASSLPPGELFF. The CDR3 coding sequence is TGTGCCAGCAGCCTACCCCCCGGGGAGCTGTTTTTT.

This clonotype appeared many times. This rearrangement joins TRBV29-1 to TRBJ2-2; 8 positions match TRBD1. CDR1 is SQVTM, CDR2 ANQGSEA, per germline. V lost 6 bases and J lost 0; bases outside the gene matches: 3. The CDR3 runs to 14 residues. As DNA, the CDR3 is TGCAGCGTAGTGGGACAGGCGAACACCGGGGAGCTGTTTTTT. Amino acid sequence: CSVVGQANTGELFF.

CDR3 DNA: TGTGCCAGCAGTGAAAGGGACAGGGGGCTTGAAGCTTTCTTT. The encoded protein is CASSERDRGLEAFF. V gene TRBV2 combines with J gene TRBJ1-1; 12 nucleotides agree with TRBD1. The CDR3 consists of 14 residues. Looked up from germline, CDR1 is SNHLY and CDR2 is FYNNEI. J lost 7 bases, V lost 2 bases, and 2 bases had no gene match.

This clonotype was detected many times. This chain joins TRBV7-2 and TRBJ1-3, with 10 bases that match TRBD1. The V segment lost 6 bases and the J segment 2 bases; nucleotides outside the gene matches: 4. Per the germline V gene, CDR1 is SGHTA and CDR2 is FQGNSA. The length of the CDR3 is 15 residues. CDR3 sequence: CASSIDRGPGNTIYF. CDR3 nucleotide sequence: TGTGCCAGCAGTATAGACAGGGGGCCTGGAAACACCATATATTTT.

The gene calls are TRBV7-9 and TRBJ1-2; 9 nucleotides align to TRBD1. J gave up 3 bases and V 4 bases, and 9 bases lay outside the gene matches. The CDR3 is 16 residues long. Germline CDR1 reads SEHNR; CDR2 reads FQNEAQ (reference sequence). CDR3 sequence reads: CASSSQTGGWDYGYTF. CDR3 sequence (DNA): TGTGCCAGCAGCTCGCAGACAGGGGGTTGGGACTATGGCTACACCTTC. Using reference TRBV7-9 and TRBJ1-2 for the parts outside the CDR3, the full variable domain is DTGVSQNPRHKITKRGQNVTFRCDPISEHNRLYWYRQTLGQGPEFLTYFQNEAQLEKSRLLSDRFSAERPKGSFSTLEIQRTEQGDSAMYLCASSSQTGGWDYGYTFGSGTRLTVV.

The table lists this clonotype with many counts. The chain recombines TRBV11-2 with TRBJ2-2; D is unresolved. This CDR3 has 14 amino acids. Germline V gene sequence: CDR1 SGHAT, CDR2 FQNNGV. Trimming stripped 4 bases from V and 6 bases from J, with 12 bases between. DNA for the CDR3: TGTGCCAGCAGCTCACCGACCGGCGCCGGGGAGCTGTTTTTT. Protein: CASSSPTGAGELFF.

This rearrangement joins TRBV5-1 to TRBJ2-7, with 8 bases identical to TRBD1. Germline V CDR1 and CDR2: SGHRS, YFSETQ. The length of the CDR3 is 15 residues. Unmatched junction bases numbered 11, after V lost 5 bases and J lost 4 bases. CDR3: CASSPPRTGQYEQYF. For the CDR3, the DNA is TGCGCCAGCAGTCCCCCCAGGACAGGGCAATACGAGCAGTACTTC.

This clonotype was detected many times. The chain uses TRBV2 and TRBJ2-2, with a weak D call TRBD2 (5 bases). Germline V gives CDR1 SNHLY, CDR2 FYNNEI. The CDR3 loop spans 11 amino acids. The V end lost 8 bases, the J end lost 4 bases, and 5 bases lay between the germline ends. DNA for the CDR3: TGTGCCAGCGGGAGCACCGGGGAGCTGTTTTTT. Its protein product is CASGSTGELFF.

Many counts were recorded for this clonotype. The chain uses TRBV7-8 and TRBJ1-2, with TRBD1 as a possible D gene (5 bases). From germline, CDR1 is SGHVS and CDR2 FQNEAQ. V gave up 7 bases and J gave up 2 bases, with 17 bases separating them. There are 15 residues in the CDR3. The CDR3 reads CASTLTARPNYGYTF. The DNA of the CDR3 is TGTGCCAGCACCCTGACAGCGCGCCCCAACTATGGCTACACCTTC.